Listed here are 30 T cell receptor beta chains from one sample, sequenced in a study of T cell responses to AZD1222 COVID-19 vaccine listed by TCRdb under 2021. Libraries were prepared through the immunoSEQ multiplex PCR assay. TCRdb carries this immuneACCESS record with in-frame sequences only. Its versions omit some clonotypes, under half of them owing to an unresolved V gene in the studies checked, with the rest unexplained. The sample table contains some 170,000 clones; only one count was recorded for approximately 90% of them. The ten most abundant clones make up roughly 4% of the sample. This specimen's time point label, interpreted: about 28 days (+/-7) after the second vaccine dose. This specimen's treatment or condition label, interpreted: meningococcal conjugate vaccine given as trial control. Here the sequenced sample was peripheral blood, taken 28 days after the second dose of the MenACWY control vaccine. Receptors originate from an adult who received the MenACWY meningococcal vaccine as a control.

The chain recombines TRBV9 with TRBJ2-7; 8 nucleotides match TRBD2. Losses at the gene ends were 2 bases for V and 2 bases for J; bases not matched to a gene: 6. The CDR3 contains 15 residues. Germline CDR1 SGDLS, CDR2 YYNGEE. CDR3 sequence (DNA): TGTGCCAGCAGCGTTCGAGCGGGAGAAACCTACGAGCAGTACTTC. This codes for CASSVRAGETYEQYF.

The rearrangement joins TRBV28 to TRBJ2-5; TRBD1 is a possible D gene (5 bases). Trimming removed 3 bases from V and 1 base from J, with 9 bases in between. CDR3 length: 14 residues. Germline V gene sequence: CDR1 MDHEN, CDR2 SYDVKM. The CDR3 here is CASSLGQGQETQYF. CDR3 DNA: TGTGCCAGCAGTTTGGGGCAGGGCCAAGAGACCCAGTACTTC.

The CDR3 reads CASSFRRGNPYEQYF. The CDR3, as DNA: TGTGCCAGCAGCTTCAGGAGAGGTAACCCCTACGAGCAGTACTTC. The chain uses TRBV7-8 and TRBJ2-7; D is unclear. The CDR3 contains 15 residues. Per germline, CDR1 SGHVS and CDR2 FQNEAQ. V lost 3 bases, J lost 2 bases, and 14 bases lay in between. Full variable domain (remainder filled in from reference TRBV7-8 and TRBJ2-7): GAGVSQSPRYKVAKRGQDVALRCDPISGHVSLFWYQQALGQGPEFLTYFQNEAQLDKSGLPSDRFFAERPEGSVSTLKIQRTQQEDSAVYLCASSFRRGNPYEQYFGPGTRLTVT.

Here the CDR3 DNA reads TGTGCCAGCAGCCGGACGCGGACAGGGGAGGAAGACGAGCAGTACTTC. Translation: CASSRTRTGEEDEQYF. The chain carries TRBV21-1 and TRBJ2-7; the table calls TRBD1, which could not be checked here. TRBV21-1 is a recognized pseudogene. This CDR3 comprises 16 residues.

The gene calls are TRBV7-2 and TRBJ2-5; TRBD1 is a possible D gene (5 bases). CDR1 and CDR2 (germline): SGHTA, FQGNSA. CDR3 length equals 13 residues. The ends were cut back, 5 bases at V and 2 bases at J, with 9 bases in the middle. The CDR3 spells CASSEQDQETQYF. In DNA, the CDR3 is TGTGCCAGCAGCGAACAGGATCAAGAGACCCAGTACTTC.

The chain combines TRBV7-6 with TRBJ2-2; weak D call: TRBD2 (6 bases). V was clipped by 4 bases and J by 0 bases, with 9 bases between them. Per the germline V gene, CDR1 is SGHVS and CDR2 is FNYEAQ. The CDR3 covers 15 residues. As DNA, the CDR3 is TGTGCCAGCAGCTATAGCGGACCGAACACCGGGGAGCTGTTTTTT. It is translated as CASSYSGPNTGELFF.

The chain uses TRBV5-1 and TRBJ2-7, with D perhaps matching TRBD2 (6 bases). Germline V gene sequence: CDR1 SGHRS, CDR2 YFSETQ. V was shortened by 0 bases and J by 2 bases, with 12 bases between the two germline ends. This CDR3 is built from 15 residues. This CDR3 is CASSLAVTRTYEQYF. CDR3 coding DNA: TGCGCCAGCAGCTTGGCCGTGACTAGGACCTACGAGCAGTACTTC.

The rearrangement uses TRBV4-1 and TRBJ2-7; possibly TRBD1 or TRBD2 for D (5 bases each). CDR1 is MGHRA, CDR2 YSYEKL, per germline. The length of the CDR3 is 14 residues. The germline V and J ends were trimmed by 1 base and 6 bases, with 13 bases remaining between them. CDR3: CASSQVNEGFEQYF. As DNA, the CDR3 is TGCGCCAGCAGCCAAGTTAACGAGGGGTTCGAGCAGTACTTC.

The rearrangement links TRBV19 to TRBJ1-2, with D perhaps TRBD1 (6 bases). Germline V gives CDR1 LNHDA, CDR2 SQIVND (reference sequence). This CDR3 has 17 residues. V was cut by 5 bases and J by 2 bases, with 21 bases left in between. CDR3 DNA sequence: TGTGCCAGTAGTCCACTCCCCTTACAGGGCTTCAACTATGGCTACACCTTC. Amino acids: CASSPLPLQGFNYGYTF.

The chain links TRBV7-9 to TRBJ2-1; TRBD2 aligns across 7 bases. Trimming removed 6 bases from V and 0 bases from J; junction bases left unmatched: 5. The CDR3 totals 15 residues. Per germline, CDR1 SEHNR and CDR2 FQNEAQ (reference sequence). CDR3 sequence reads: CASRELAVSYNEQFF. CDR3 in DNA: TGTGCCAGCAGAGAGCTAGCGGTCTCCTACAATGAGCAGTTCTTC.

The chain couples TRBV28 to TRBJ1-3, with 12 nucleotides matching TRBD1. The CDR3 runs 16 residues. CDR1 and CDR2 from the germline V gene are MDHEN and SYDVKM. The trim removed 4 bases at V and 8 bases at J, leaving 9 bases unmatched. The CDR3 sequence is CASSSPGQGASYTIYF. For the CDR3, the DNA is TGTGCCAGCAGTTCACCGGGACAGGGGGCCTCTTACACCATATATTTT.

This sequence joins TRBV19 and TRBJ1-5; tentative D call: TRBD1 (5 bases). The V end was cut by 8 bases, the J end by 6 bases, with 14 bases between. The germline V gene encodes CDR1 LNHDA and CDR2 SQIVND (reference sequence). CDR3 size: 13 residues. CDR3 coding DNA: TGTGCCAGTTCGGCAGGGTACGTTCAGCCCCAGCATTTT. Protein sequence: CASSAGYVQPQHF.

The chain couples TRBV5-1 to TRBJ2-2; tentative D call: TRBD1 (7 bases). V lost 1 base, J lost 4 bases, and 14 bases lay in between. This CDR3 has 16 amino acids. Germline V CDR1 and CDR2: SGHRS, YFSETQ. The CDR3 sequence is CASSLRTQGGTGELFF. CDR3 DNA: TGCGCCAGCAGCTTGAGAACGCAGGGGGGCACCGGGGAGCTGTTTTTT.

The CDR3 region has the DNA TGTGCCAGCAGTTACGGGGACGGCGTTAACACCGGGGAGCTGTTTTTT. Translated, it gives CASSYGDGVNTGELFF. V gene TRBV6-5 combines with J gene TRBJ2-2; D tentatively fits TRBD1 or TRBD2 (5 bases each). The germline V and J ends were trimmed by 2 bases and 2 bases, with 12 bases remaining between them. Per the germline V gene, CDR1 is MNHEY and CDR2 is SVGAGI. The CDR3 has 16 amino acids.

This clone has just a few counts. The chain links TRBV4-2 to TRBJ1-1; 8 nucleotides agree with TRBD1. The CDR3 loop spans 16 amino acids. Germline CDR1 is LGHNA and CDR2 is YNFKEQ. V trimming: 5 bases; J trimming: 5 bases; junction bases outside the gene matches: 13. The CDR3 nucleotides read TGTGCCAGCAGCTTCTTGGCCAGGGGGCCTGGTACTGAAGCTTTCTTT. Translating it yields CASSFLARGPGTEAFF.

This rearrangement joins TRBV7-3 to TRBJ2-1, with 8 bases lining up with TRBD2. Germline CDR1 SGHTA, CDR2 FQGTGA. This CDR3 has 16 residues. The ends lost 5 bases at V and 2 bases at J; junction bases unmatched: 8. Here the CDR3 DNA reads TGTGCCAGCAGCCTAGGAGCGGGAGTAGCCTACAATGAGCAGTTCTTC. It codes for CASSLGAGVAYNEQFF.

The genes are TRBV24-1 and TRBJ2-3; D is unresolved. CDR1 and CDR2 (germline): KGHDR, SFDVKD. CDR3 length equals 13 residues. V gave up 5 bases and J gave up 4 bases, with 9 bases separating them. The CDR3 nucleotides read TGTGCCACCAGTGGCAGCGCGGCAGATACGCAGTATTTT. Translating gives CATSGSAADTQYF.

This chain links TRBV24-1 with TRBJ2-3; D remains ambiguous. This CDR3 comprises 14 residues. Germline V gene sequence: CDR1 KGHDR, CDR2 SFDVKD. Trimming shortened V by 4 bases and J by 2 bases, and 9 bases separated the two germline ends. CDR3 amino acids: CATSDRSFTDTQYF. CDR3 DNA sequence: TGTGCCACCAGTGACCGGTCCTTCACAGATACGCAGTATTTT.

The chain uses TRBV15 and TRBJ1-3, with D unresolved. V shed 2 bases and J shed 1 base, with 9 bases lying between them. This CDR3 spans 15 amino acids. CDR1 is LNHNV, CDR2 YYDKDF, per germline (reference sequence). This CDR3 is CATSRLPPSGNTIYF. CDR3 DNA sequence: TGTGCCACCAGCAGACTACCACCTTCTGGAAACACCATATATTTT. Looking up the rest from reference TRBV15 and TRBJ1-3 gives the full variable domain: DAMVIQNPRYQVTQFGKPVTLSCSQTLNHNVMYWYQQKSSQAPKLLFHYYDKDFNNEADTPDNFQSRRPNTSFCFLDIRSPGLGDTAMYLCATSRLPPSGNTIYFGEGSWLTVV.

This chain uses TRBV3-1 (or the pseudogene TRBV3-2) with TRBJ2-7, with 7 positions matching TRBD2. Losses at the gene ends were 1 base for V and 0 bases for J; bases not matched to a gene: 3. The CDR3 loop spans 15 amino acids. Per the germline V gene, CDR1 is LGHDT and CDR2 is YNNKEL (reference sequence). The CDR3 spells CASSQVPSGSYEQYF. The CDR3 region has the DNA TGTGCCAGCAGCCAAGTACCTAGCGGCTCCTACGAGCAGTACTTC.

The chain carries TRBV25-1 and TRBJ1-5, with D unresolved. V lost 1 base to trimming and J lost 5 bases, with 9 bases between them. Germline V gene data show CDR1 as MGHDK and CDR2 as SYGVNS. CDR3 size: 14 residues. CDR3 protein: CASSELGSYQPQHF. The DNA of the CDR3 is TGTGCCAGCAGTGAATTGGGTAGTTATCAGCCCCAGCATTTT.

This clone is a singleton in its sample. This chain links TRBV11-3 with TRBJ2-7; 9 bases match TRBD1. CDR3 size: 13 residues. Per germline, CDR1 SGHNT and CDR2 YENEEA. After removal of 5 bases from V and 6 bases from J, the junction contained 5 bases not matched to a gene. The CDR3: CASSPGTGTEQYF. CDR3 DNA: TGTGCCAGCAGCCCCGGGACAGGGACCGAGCAGTACTTC.

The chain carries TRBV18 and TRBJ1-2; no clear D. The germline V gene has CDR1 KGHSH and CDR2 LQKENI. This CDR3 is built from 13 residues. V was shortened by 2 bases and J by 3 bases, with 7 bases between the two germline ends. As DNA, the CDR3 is TGTGCCAGCTCACCAGCTGGGGACTATGGCTACACCTTC. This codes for CASSPAGDYGYTF.

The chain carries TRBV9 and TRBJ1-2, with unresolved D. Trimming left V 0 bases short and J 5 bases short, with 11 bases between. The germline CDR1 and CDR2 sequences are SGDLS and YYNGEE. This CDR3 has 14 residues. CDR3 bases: TGTGCCAGCAGCGTAGAAACAGCCAGTTATGGCTACACCTTC. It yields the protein CASSVETASYGYTF.

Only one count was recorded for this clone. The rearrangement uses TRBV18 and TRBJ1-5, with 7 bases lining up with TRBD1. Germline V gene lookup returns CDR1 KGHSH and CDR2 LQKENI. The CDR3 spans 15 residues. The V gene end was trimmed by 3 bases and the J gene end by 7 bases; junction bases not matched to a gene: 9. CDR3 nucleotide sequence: TGTGCCAGCTCACCGTTCGAGACAGGGTCGCAGCCCCAGCATTTT. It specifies CASSPFETGSQPQHF.

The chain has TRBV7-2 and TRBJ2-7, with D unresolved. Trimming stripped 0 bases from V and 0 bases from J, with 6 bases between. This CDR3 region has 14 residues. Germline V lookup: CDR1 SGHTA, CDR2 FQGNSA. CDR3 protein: CASSLASSSYEQYF. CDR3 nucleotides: TGTGCCAGCAGCTTAGCCTCGAGCTCCTACGAGCAGTACTTC.

CDR3 nucleotide sequence: TGTGCCAGCAGCTTGGGGGGGGCCTTGTCGCTCTCCTACGAGCAGTACTTC. This codes for CASSLGGALSLSYEQYF. This chain links TRBV5-8 with TRBJ2-7; the D call may be TRBD1 or TRBD2 (6 bases each). The V and J ends lost 0 bases and 0 bases respectively, with 16 bases between them. This CDR3 is built from 17 residues. From germline, CDR1 is SGHTS and CDR2 YDEGEE. Using reference TRBV5-8 and TRBJ2-7 for the parts outside the CDR3, the full variable domain is EAGVTQSPTHLIKTRGQQATLRCSPISGHTSVYWYQQALGLGLQFLLWYDEGEERNRGNFPPRFSGRQFPNYSSELNVNALELEDSALYLCASSLGGALSLSYEQYFGPGTRLTVT.

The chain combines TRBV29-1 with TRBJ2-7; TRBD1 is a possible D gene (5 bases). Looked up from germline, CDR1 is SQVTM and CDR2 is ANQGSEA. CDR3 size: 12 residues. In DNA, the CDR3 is TGCAGTATGCAGGGAATCGGCTACGAGCAGTACTTC. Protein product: CSMQGIGYEQYF.

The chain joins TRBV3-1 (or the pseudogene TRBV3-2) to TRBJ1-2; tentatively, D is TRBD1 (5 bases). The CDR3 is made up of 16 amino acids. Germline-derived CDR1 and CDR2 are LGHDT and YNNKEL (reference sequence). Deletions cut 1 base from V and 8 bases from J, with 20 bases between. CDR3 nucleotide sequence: TGTGCCAGCAGCCAAGGGGGCGGAGTCGTAGTGGCGGGCTACACCTTC. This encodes CASSQGGGVVVAGYTF.

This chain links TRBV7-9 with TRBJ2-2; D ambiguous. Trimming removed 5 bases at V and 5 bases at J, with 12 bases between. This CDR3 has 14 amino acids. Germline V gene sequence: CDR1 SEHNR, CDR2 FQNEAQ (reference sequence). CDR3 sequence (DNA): TGTGCCAGCAGCCCCCCCGCCAGGACCGGGGAGCTGTTTTTT. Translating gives CASSPPARTGELFF. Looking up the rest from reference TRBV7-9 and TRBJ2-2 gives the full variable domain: DTGVSQNPRHKITKRGQNVTFRCDPISEHNRLYWYRQTLGQGPEFLTYFQNEAQLEKSRLLSDRFSAERPKGSFSTLEIQRTEQGDSAMYLCASSPPARTGELFFGEGSRLTVL.